The clone carrying this T cell receptor beta chain showed up just once. Its target is unknown. The data stem from a study of vaccination and CD4 T cells after COVID-19. For the study at large: The peptides that stimulated the cells were overlapping spike peptides from SARS-CoV-2, HCoV-NL63, HCoV-OC43 and HCoV-229E.

Study-wide findings and caveats: It was observed that, in convalescent patients, a median about 90% of reactive clones arose only post-vaccination.

Indicated treatment: roughly nine-day PBMC culture with coronavirus spike peptide pools or control peptides (ViraFEST assay). Positive PCR tests came between March and December 2020, ahead of the US Alpha, Beta and Delta variants. CD4+ T cells that had been cultured provided DNA sequenced with the Oncomine TCR Beta short-read assay. TCRdb itself ran the PCR reads through MiXCR, one entry per CDR3 protein. Of tens of thousands of distinct CDR3 sequences in the sample, about 56% were seen once. This CDR3 region has 13 residues. V lost 1 base and J lost 4, with 5 bases in between. Germline CDR1 is LNHDA and CDR2 is SQIVND (reference sequence).

This TCR was sampled from a human donor who had recovered from COVID-19. V usage is TRBV19 and J usage is TRBJ2-1; D call uncertain. Sequencing used CD4+ T cells from blood, cultured in vitro. CDR3 amino acids: CASSIGEYNEQFF. As DNA, the CDR3 is TGTGCCAGTAGTATAGGAGAGTACAATGAGCAGTTCTTC.